Sequencing of this T cell receptor (beta chain) was carried out in a study of CD4 T cells in relation to SARS-CoV-2 and coronaviruses. Study summary: ViraFEST: approximately 10-day antigen culture of PBMCs, then TCR beta CDR3 sequencing.

Profiling relied on immunoSEQ multiplex PCR, and the TCRdb table lists in-frame clones only, not all of them. The sample contains 15,000 to 20,000 clones, 60% to 80% of which appear only once. Germline CDR1 and CDR2: SGHTA and FQGNSA. Trimming removed 5 bases from V and 7 bases from J, with 12 bases in between. The CDR3 totals 13 residues. The unexposed donors gave CD4+ T cells in about 2011-2019, prior to COVID-19. Isolation of CD4+ T cells took place after roughly nine days in culture. Cultures received half-medium IL-2 refreshes on days 3 and 7. Study findings and constraints: Pre-pandemic and post-infection samples never came from the same donor. In roughly 65% of donors, memory CD4+ clonotypes crossrecognized SARS-CoV-2 and at least one common cold coronavirus spike.

For this clone: The antigen remains undetermined.

This chain links TRBV7-2 with TRBJ2-1; D is tentatively TRBD1 or TRBD2 (5 bases each). Source material: CD4+ T cells from PBMCs, cultured in vitro. The clonotype originates from a human donor in good health. Here the CDR3 reads CASSRGGGNEQFF. DNA of the CDR3: TGTGCCAGCAGCCGGGGCGGCGGGAATGAGCAGTTCTTC.